This TCR beta chain was profiled in a study of cytomegalovirus exposure and HLA in healthy donors (dated by TCRdb to between 2016 and 2019). Regarding the study in general: A later analysis indicated that the roughly 130 validation repertoires were generated on the platform also employed for the 650 to 850 repertoires of the first cohort. The aim of the study was to test whether cataloging public T cell receptors could identify signatures of past pathogen exposure. Besides the first cohort of roughly 660 subjects, a separate validation cohort made up of about 120 different subjects was used. To predict cytomegalovirus infection status, the study brought together high-throughput TCR immunosequencing, statistical association of individual TCRs with disease status, and machine learning. Overall study outcomes, separate from this receptor: Three of the identified cytomegalovirus-associated TCR beta chains were confirmed in vitro to be specific for cytomegalovirus antigens. Cytomegalovirus status was reported to be diagnosed by the classifier with high specificity and sensitivity in both the original and validation cohorts. All 120 or so repertoires were used to score co-occurrence in the validation cohort in a later analysis, because that analysis had no HLA typing for the cohort. A total of some 180 TCR beta chains were listed by the study as associated with cytomegalovirus. Most TCR sequences were seen in very few donors, while some public TCRs were found in many individuals. Subsequent analysis determined that TCRs grouped into clusters in the first cohort also showed a tendency toward co-occurrence across the 120 or so validation repertoires, and approximately 94% of cluster scores exceeded 0. It was suggested by the authors that the approach could potentially be generalized to other disease states and immunological phenotypes.

Donors formed part of the validation cohort, which comprised over a hundred subjects and was distinct from the first cohort of several hundred subjects. The library was produced with the immunoSEQ multiplex PCR assay. In the paper's pipeline: A statistical classification framework was developed to diagnose cytomegalovirus status using the catalog of TCR beta chain sequences. As stored in TCRdb, this immuneACCESS dataset retains in-frame rearrangements with V and J assigned. A fraction of the clones does not appear; measured against another copy, unresolved V genes explain less than half of the discrepancy, and the remainder lacks a known reason. V, J and clone size were drawn from that table, and D and trimming were deduced from the DNA. Present in this sample are approximately 220,000 clones, 65% to 85% of which were seen just once. The top ten clones comprise around an eighth of the sample. The germline V gene (reference sequence) provides CDR1 MNHEY and CDR2 SMNVEV. Its CDR3 holds 13 amino acids, cysteine through phenylalanine. Of the read, only the CDR3 DNA is kept; its 39 bases are in frame from base 1. The V end loses 5 bases and the J end loses 6 bases, and a stretch of 13 bases separates them.

As to this clone: What antigen it recognizes has not been identified. No much larger clone is present one base from it, and per-base qualities are unavailable.

The clonotype comes from a woman between 25 and 40 years old in good health and CMV-seropositive. The V and J genes are TRBV27 and TRBJ1-1, with the D gene call left open. Sequencing was performed on PBMCs. The CDR3 region reads CASSPTRWAEAFF. The DNA reads as follows: TGTGCCAGCAGTCCGACAAGATGGGCTGAAGCTTTCTTT.